This TCR beta chain was observed in a study of T cell responses to AZD1222 COVID-19 vaccine. CDR3 length: 15 residues. V lost 6 bases to trimming and J lost 0 bases, with 11 bases between them. The germline V gene encodes CDR1 SNHLY and CDR2 FYNNEI. Generated by immunoSEQ multiplex PCR, the TCRdb table keeps only in-frame clones and is missing some. The data show about 88,000 clones, 85% to 90% seen once. About this clone: What it binds is not known.

Study-wide results and caveats: All repertoire sampling was performed exclusively after the peak T cell response. Females outnumbered males among donors, who were mostly white British; clonal diversity was possibly underestimated.

This chain joins TRBV2 and TRBJ1-4; D is unresolved. The sequences come from peripheral blood, collected 28 days after the second AZD1222 dose. This TCR derives from an adult who received the AZD1222 COVID-19 vaccine. DNA for the CDR3: TGTGCCAGCAGCTATTTCACTTCAACTAATGAAAAACTGTTTTTT. As protein: CASSYFTSTNEKLFF.